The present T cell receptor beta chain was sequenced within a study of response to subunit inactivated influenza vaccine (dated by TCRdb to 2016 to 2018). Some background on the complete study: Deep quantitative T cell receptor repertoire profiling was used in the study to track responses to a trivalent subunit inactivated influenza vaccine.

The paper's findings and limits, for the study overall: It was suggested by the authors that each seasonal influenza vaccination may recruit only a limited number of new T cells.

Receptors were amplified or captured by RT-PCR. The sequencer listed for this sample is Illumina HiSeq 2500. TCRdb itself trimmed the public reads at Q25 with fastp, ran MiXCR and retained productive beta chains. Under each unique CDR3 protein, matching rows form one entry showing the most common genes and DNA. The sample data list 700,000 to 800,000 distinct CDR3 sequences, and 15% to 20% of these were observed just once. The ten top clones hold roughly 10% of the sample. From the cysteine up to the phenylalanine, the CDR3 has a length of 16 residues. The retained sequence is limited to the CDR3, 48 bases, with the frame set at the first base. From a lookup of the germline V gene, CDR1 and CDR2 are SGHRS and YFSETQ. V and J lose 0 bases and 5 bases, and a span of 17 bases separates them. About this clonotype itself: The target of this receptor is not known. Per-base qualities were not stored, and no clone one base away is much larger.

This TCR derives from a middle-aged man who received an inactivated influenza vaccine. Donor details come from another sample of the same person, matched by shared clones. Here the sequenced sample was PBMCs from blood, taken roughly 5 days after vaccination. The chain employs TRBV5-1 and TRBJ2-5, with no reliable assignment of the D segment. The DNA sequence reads TGCGCCAGCAGCTTGGACCCACGTGGGCTTGTGGAGACCCAGTACTTC. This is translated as CASSLDPRGLVETQYF.